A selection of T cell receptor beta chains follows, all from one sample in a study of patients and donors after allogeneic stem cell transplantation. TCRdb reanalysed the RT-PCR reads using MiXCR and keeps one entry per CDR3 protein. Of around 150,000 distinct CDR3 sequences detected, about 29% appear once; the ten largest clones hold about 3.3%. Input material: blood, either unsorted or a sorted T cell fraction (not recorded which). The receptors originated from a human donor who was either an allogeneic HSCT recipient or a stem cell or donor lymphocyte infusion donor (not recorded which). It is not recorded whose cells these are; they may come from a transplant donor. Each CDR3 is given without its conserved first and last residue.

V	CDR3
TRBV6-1	ASGGRGNQPQH
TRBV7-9	ASTMGATNEKLF
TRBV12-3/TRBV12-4	ASSPRTGDLHGYT
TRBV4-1	ASSQEPSGGPDSYEQY
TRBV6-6	ASSYSGWPSSYEQY
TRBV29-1	SARLAVSSYEQY
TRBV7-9	ASSLGWGTLH
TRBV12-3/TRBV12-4	ASSLRGVVNQPQH
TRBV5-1	ASSSRGKSGTEAF
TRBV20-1	SARTSGVRGEQF
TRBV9	ASSALDLGETQY
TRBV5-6	ASSLGLELDLF
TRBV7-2	ASSLAGQGTGNTIY
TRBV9	ASSPRGG
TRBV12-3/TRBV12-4	ASSPGTSGRAKNIQY
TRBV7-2	ASSLIGGSPLH
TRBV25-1	ASSEYWTGAVNTEAF
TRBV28	ASRGTVYEQY
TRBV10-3	AILLSPSYEQY
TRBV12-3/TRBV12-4	ASSLDYPYNEQF
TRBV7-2	ASSTPAQGPNYGYT
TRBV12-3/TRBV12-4	ASSPNPGRSQETQY
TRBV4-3	ASSPRLRETQY
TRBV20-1	SASSVPQF
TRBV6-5	ASRTGPYNQPQH
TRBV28	ASSPQGVLNQPQH
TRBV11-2	ASSSGHSLNQPQH
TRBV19	ASSMGQGLGTQY
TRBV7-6	APRWGGRSKNIQY
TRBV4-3	ASSQEISMNTEAF
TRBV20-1	SANRANTGELF
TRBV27	ATRQSGNQPQH
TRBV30	AYHPGVGTKQF
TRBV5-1	ASSLRTPRDSPLH
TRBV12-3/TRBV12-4	ASSLAGRIDEQY
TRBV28	ASSFWRLTIGELF
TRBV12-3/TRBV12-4	ASSPWGGMNTEAF
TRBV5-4	ASSFTENSPLH
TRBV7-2	ASSLLASSQETQY
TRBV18	ASSPQWSYQETQY
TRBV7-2	ASSSGGYRVLDGYT
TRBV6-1	ASSGTGYGYT
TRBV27	ASRSPGLEQF
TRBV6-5	ASSQDRFEAF
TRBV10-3	AISGNYGYT
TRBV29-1	SGVLGANEKLF
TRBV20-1	SARDLRELAGHEQF
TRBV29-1	SVVGQGLDTQY
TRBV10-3	AISAVGMNTEAF
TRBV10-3	AIRDAVFSNYGYT
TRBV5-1	ASSLAGRSYNEQF